This is a list of T cell receptor beta chains from one sample in a study of a mutant IDH1 vaccine in newly diagnosed glioma. Produced via immunoSEQ multiplex PCR; TCRdb's table is partial and in-frame only. The table has some 35,000 clones, roughly 81% seen once. What these receptors recognize is not known. Here the sequenced sample was PBMCs, taken from a glioma patient whose treatment included an IDH1 peptide vaccine. The receptors come from a man between 50 and 59 years old with glioma. CDR3s include the opening cysteine and the closing phenylalanine or tryptophan. A D gene is named only where the DNA matches it firmly. Clone sizes are given selectively: once, few, many, or a class where the clone is expanded.

j_call: TRBJ2-7; clone_size: NA; v_call: TRBV27; d_call: NA; cdr3_aa: CASYTPGGYEQYF; cdr3_nt: TGTGCCAGCTACACTCCCGGGGGTTACGAGCAGTACTTC
j_call: TRBJ2-2; clone_size: NA; v_call: TRBV7-8; d_call: NA; cdr3_aa: CASSLRRFPGELFF; cdr3_nt: TGTGCCAGCAGCTTAAGGCGTTTCCCCGGGGAGCTGTTTTTT
j_call: TRBJ2-5; clone_size: NA; v_call: TRBV2; d_call: NA; cdr3_aa: CASQRRGGVQETQYF; cdr3_nt: TGTGCCAGCCAGAGGAGGGGGGGGGTCCAAGAGACCCAGTACTTC
j_call: TRBJ1-1; clone_size: NA; v_call: TRBV7-9; d_call: TRBD1; cdr3_aa: CASSPLGTGLNTEAFF; cdr3_nt: TGTGCCAGCAGCCCTCTCGGGACAGGGTTAAACACTGAAGCTTTCTTT
j_call: TRBJ1-1; clone_size: NA; v_call: TRBV15; d_call: NA; cdr3_aa: CATSKGLNTEAFF; cdr3_nt: TGTGCCACCAGCAAGGGACTGAACACTGAAGCTTTCTTT
j_call: TRBJ2-5; clone_size: NA; v_call: TRBV29-1; d_call: TRBD1; cdr3_aa: CSVSGTAQETQYF; cdr3_nt: TGCAGCGTTTCTGGGACAGCCCAAGAGACCCAGTACTTC
j_call: TRBJ2-3; clone_size: NA; v_call: TRBV29-1; d_call: NA; cdr3_aa: CSARTAGDTQYF; cdr3_nt: TGCAGCGCACGGACCGCCGGGGATACGCAGTATTTT
j_call: TRBJ1-2; clone_size: once; v_call: TRBV5-6; d_call: NA; cdr3_aa: CASSLGGEARGYTF; cdr3_nt: TGTGCCAGCAGCTTGGGGGGGGAGGCGCGAGGCTACACCTTC
j_call: TRBJ2-5; clone_size: NA; v_call: TRBV7-2; d_call: NA; cdr3_aa: CASKPGAGQETQYF; cdr3_nt: TGTGCCAGCAAACCCGGGGCGGGGCAGGAGACCCAGTACTTC
j_call: TRBJ2-7; clone_size: NA; v_call: TRBV4-1; d_call: TRBD2; cdr3_aa: CASSQGLARSYEQYF; cdr3_nt: TGCGCCAGCAGCCAAGGACTAGCGAGATCCTACGAGCAGTACTTC
j_call: TRBJ2-3; clone_size: NA; v_call: TRBV2; d_call: NA; cdr3_aa: CASIGHNTDTQYF; cdr3_nt: TGTGCCAGCATAGGCCACAACACAGATACGCAGTATTTT
j_call: TRBJ2-2; clone_size: NA; v_call: TRBV27; d_call: NA; cdr3_aa: CASTTPSPNTGELFF; cdr3_nt: TGTGCCAGCACCACCCCGTCACCGAACACCGGGGAGCTGTTTTTT
j_call: TRBJ2-5; clone_size: NA; v_call: TRBV13; d_call: NA; cdr3_aa: CASSLGRVQETQYF; cdr3_nt: TGTGCCAGCAGCTTAGGCAGGGTCCAAGAGACCCAGTACTTC
j_call: TRBJ2-3; clone_size: NA; v_call: TRBV7-2; d_call: NA; cdr3_aa: CASSLGIVVSDTQYF; cdr3_nt: TGTGCCAGCAGCTTAGGGATAGTCGTCTCAGATACGCAGTATTTT
j_call: TRBJ2-1; clone_size: NA; v_call: TRBV6-5; d_call: TRBD2; cdr3_aa: CASNLAGGLREGQFF; cdr3_nt: TGTGCCAGCAACCTAGCGGGAGGCCTCCGAGAGGGGCAGTTCTTC
j_call: TRBJ2-5; clone_size: NA; v_call: TRBV7-9; d_call: TRBD2; cdr3_aa: CASSLAAGLETQYF; cdr3_nt: TGTGCCAGCAGCTTAGCAGCGGGGTTAGAGACCCAGTACTTC
j_call: TRBJ2-7; clone_size: NA; v_call: TRBV27; d_call: NA; cdr3_aa: CASRGLIGEQYF; cdr3_nt: TGTGCCAGCCGGGGGCTTATCGGCGAGCAGTACTTC
j_call: TRBJ1-1; clone_size: NA; v_call: TRBV5-5; d_call: NA; cdr3_aa: CASSLAPTGMNTEAFF; cdr3_nt: TGTGCCAGCAGCTTGGCTCCGACAGGCATGAACACTGAAGCTTTCTTT
j_call: TRBJ1-2; clone_size: NA; v_call: TRBV5-1; d_call: TRBD1; cdr3_aa: CASALAGGRGYTF; cdr3_nt: TGCGCCAGCGCCCTGGCAGGGGGACGTGGCTACACCTTC
j_call: TRBJ2-1; clone_size: NA; v_call: TRBV9; d_call: NA; cdr3_aa: CASSVVSDHRDEQFF; cdr3_nt: TGTGCCAGCAGCGTAGTGTCAGATCACCGCGATGAGCAGTTCTTC
j_call: TRBJ1-1; clone_size: NA; v_call: TRBV6-1; d_call: NA; cdr3_aa: CASTYRQSMNTEAFF; cdr3_nt: TGTGCCAGCACGTATAGACAGAGCATGAACACTGAAGCTTTCTTT
j_call: TRBJ1-1; clone_size: NA; v_call: TRBV7-2; d_call: NA; cdr3_aa: CASSLDIGDTEAFF; cdr3_nt: TGTGCCAGCAGCTTAGACATTGGCGACACTGAAGCTTTCTTT
j_call: TRBJ2-3; clone_size: NA; v_call: TRBV5-1; d_call: TRBD2; cdr3_aa: CASNLLAGVADTQYF; cdr3_nt: TGCGCCAGCAACCTACTAGCGGGAGTCGCAGATACGCAGTATTTT
j_call: TRBJ1-1; clone_size: NA; v_call: TRBV18; d_call: NA; cdr3_aa: CASSPLTRVNTEAFF; cdr3_nt: TGTGCCAGCTCACCACTTACCAGAGTAAACACTGAAGCTTTCTTT
j_call: TRBJ1-4; clone_size: once; v_call: TRBV30; d_call: NA; cdr3_aa: CAWSPPGADGRLFF; cdr3_nt: TGTGCCTGGAGCCCCCCGGGGGCTGATGGGAGACTGTTTTTT
j_call: TRBJ1-3; clone_size: NA; v_call: TRBV5-4; d_call: TRBD1; cdr3_aa: CASSLPGGSSGNTIYF; cdr3_nt: TGTGCCAGCAGCTTGCCAGGGGGGTCCTCTGGAAACACCATATATTTT
j_call: TRBJ2-5; clone_size: NA; v_call: TRBV7-2; d_call: NA; cdr3_aa: CASSLRGADGTQYF; cdr3_nt: TGTGCCAGCAGCTTACGGGGGGCTGACGGGACCCAGTACTTC
j_call: TRBJ2-3; clone_size: NA; v_call: TRBV5-8; d_call: NA; cdr3_aa: CASSPRVDTQYF; cdr3_nt: TGTGCCAGCAGCCCCCGAGTAGATACGCAGTATTTT
j_call: TRBJ1-4; clone_size: NA; v_call: TRBV5-4; d_call: NA; cdr3_aa: CASSLTGTRNEKLFF; cdr3_nt: TGTGCCAGCAGCTTAACCGGGACACGAAATGAAAAACTGTTTTTT
j_call: TRBJ2-7; clone_size: NA; v_call: TRBV25-1; d_call: NA; cdr3_aa: CASSDDRNYEQYF; cdr3_nt: TGTGCCAGCAGTGACGACAGAAACTACGAGCAGTACTTC
j_call: TRBJ2-5; clone_size: NA; v_call: TRBV9; d_call: NA; cdr3_aa: CASSVAGLQETQYF; cdr3_nt: TGTGCCAGCAGCGTAGCGGGGCTGCAAGAGACCCAGTACTTC
j_call: TRBJ2-2; clone_size: NA; v_call: TRBV2; d_call: NA; cdr3_aa: CASSATRNTGELFF; cdr3_nt: TGTGCCAGCAGTGCTACTAGGAACACCGGGGAGCTGTTTTTT
j_call: TRBJ1-5; clone_size: NA; v_call: TRBV7-2; d_call: NA; cdr3_aa: CASSLDGAAQHF; cdr3_nt: TGTGCCAGCAGCTTAGACGGAGCGGCCCAGCATTTT
j_call: TRBJ1-3; clone_size: NA; v_call: TRBV19; d_call: NA; cdr3_aa: CASTSVFSGNTIYF; cdr3_nt: TGTGCCAGTACCAGCGTCTTCTCTGGAAACACCATATATTTT
j_call: TRBJ2-2; clone_size: NA; v_call: TRBV5-6; d_call: NA; cdr3_aa: CASSSGLKNTGELFF; cdr3_nt: TGTGCCAGCAGTTCGGGACTGAAGAACACCGGGGAGCTGTTTTTT
j_call: TRBJ2-2; clone_size: once; v_call: TRBV11-2; d_call: NA; cdr3_aa: CASSLSVNTGELFF; cdr3_nt: TGTGCCAGCAGCTTGTCAGTGAACACCGGGGAGCTGTTTTTT
j_call: TRBJ2-5; clone_size: NA; v_call: TRBV10-3; d_call: TRBD1; cdr3_aa: CATRQGLQETQYF; cdr3_nt: TGTGCCACCAGACAGGGCCTCCAAGAGACCCAGTACTTC
j_call: TRBJ1-1; clone_size: NA; v_call: TRBV7-9; d_call: NA; cdr3_aa: CASSIVGTEAFF; cdr3_nt: TGTGCCAGCAGCATAGTCGGGACCGAAGCTTTCTTT
j_call: TRBJ2-7; clone_size: NA; v_call: TRBV6-1; d_call: TRBD1; cdr3_aa: CASSGRDRGYSYEQYF; cdr3_nt: TGTGCCAGCAGTGGCCGGGACAGGGGCTACTCCTACGAGCAGTACTTC
j_call: TRBJ2-2; clone_size: NA; v_call: TRBV2; d_call: NA; cdr3_aa: CASGVEELFF; cdr3_nt: TGTGCCAGCGGAGTTGAGGAGCTGTTTTTT
j_call: TRBJ1-2; clone_size: NA; v_call: TRBV7-2; d_call: NA; cdr3_aa: CASSFRPPFYTF; cdr3_nt: TGTGCCAGCAGCTTCCGTCCCCCCTTCTACACCTTC
j_call: TRBJ1-6; clone_size: NA; v_call: TRBV11-3; d_call: NA; cdr3_aa: CASSLAPGSAPLHF; cdr3_nt: TGTGCCAGCAGCTTAGCTCCGGGGAGCGCACCCCTCCACTTT
j_call: TRBJ2-7; clone_size: NA; v_call: TRBV11-3; d_call: NA; cdr3_aa: CASSLGSGREQYF; cdr3_nt: TGTGCCAGCAGCTTAGGGAGTGGGCGCGAGCAGTACTTC
j_call: TRBJ2-7; clone_size: NA; v_call: TRBV6-5; d_call: NA; cdr3_aa: CASKRVVGQDYEQYF; cdr3_nt: TGTGCCAGCAAGCGGGTTGTCGGACAGGACTACGAGCAGTACTTC
j_call: TRBJ1-1; clone_size: NA; v_call: TRBV11-2; d_call: TRBD1; cdr3_aa: CASSFGDRSNTEAFF; cdr3_nt: TGTGCCAGCAGCTTCGGGGACAGGTCGAACACTGAAGCTTTCTTT
j_call: TRBJ1-5; clone_size: NA; v_call: TRBV18; d_call: NA; cdr3_aa: CASSPLGVSNQPQHF; cdr3_nt: TGTGCCAGCTCACCACTTGGCGTTAGCAATCAGCCCCAGCATTTT
j_call: TRBJ2-7; clone_size: NA; v_call: TRBV2; d_call: NA; cdr3_aa: CASSGSGNEQYF; cdr3_nt: TGTGCCAGCAGCGGATCCGGGAACGAGCAGTACTTC
j_call: TRBJ2-5; clone_size: NA; v_call: TRBV2; d_call: NA; cdr3_aa: CASRDYQETQYF; cdr3_nt: TGTGCCAGCAGAGACTATCAAGAGACCCAGTACTTC